Detailed here is one TCR beta chain. 5'RACE template switching generated TCR cDNA, adding a universal primer site and UMIs. TCRdb re-derived calls from the 5' RACE reads in MiXCR, one entry per CDR3 protein. In the table there are about 300,000 distinct CDR3 sequences, 6.8% of which are singletons. The CDR3 loop spans 13 amino acids. Germline-derived CDR1 and CDR2 are SQVTM and ANQGSEA. V gave up 4 bases and J gave up 1 base, with 8 bases separating them. The sample originates from a study of T cells after yellow fever vaccination. The chain is built from TRBV29-1 and TRBJ1-3, with D unresolved. The material sequenced was PBMCs, taken around 45 days after the first yellow fever vaccination. The sequence was obtained from a young man who received the YFV17D yellow fever vaccine. The CDR3 DNA follows: TGCAGCGTTGCATCATATTCTGGAAACACCATATATTTT. Amino acid sequence: CSVASYSGNTIYF. Filled out from reference TRBV29-1 and TRBJ1-3, the complete variable domain reads SAVISQKPSRDICQRGTSLTIQCQVDSQVTMMFWYRQQPGQSLTLIATANQGSEATYESGFVIDKFPISRPNLTFSTLTVSNMSPEDSSIYLCSVASYSGNTIYFGEGSWLTVV.